This T cell receptor (beta chain) was observed in a study of STAT5B mutations in CD4+ large granular lymphocyte leukemia. As processed by the authors: A productive frequency of 2.59 x 10-5 was the lowest detectable. Libraries were prepared by immunoSEQ multiplex PCR; TCRdb keeps only in-frame clonotypes and omits some of them. V and J calls and clone size are given by that table; D and trimming were obtained from the DNA. The data show 30,000 to 40,000 clones, with 65% to 90% seen just once and roughly 1.3% held by the top ten. The CDR3 totals 14 residues. Germline V gene lookup returns CDR1 SGHRS and CDR2 YFSETQ. Trimming removed 6 bases at V and 8 bases at J, with 18 bases between. Comments on this clone: Its antigen is unknown.

Findings of the study overall: Top patient clones used TRBV06 genes more often: 8/27 versus 2/35 in controls.

The sequencing input was CD4+ T cells from blood buffy coats. The chain recombines TRBV5-1 with TRBJ2-1, with D perhaps assigned TRBD1 or TRBD2 (6 bases each). This receptor was obtained from a human donor in good health. The CDR3 sequence is CASNLGGATYEQFF. In DNA, the CDR3 is TGCGCCAGCAACCTCGGGGGCGCTACCTATGAGCAGTTCTTC.